Listed below are T cell receptor beta chains from one sample, sequenced in a study of T-cell reconstitution after alpha-beta-depleted transplantation in children. TCRdb reprocessed the PCR reads via MiXCR and lists one record per CDR3 protein. The repertoire holds about 610,000 distinct CDR3 sequences, with roughly a tenth as singletons. The material sequenced was PBMCs from the stem cell graft donor, taken from the stem cell graft. Source of these receptors: a human donor who donated a stem cell graft to a child with acute myeloid leukemia. The CDR3 runs from the conserved cysteine through the conserved F or W. A D gene is named only where the DNA matches it firmly. Size is stated for part of the rows, as once, few or many counts, or as a class when the clone is expanded.

v_call	j_call	d_call	clone_size	cdr3_nt	cdr3_aa
TRBV7-9	TRBJ2-1	TRBD2	NA	TGTGCCAGCGGGATTACTACTAGCGGCATCCACAATGAGCAGTTCTTC	CASGITTSGIHNEQFF
TRBV20-1	TRBJ1-5	NA	NA	TGCAGTGCCCCCGACAGAGGTGGAAACAATCAGCCCCAGCATTTT	CSAPDRGGNNQPQHF
TRBV7-2	TRBJ2-3	TRBD2	NA	TGTGCCAGCAGCGCCGGGGAGCGGGGAATACGCACAGATACGCAGTATTTT	CASSAGERGIRTDTQYF
TRBV29-1	TRBJ2-1	TRBD2	many	TGCAGCGCGCTAGCGGGGTACAATGAGCAGTTCTTC	CSALAGYNEQFF
TRBV7-8	TRBJ2-3	TRBD2	NA	TGTGCCAGCAGCTTACTAGCGGGAGGGGCCGGCTCTACAGATACGCAGTATTTT	CASSLLAGGAGSTDTQYF
TRBV6-2/TRBV6-3	TRBJ2-2	TRBD2	few	TGTGCCAGCAGGACTAGCGTAAACACCGGGGAGCTGTTTTTT	CASRTSVNTGELFF
TRBV2	TRBJ2-7	NA	NA	TGTGCCAGCGGCCGGTCTCGGACCCAGTACGAGCAGTACTTC	CASGRSRTQYEQYF
TRBV7-2	TRBJ2-3	TRBD2	few	TGTGCCAGCAGCTTAGGGGGGGGTAGCGGCACAGATACGCAGTATTTT	CASSLGGGSGTDTQYF
TRBV28	TRBJ2-7	TRBD2	few	TGTGCCGTGCTCGGGGGGGCCTACGAGCAGTACTTC	CAVLGGAYEQYF
TRBV6-2/TRBV6-3	TRBJ2-4	NA	few	TGTGCCAGCAGTACAACAGGGAGGGGGGCCAAAAACATTCAGTACTTC	CASSTTGRGAKNIQYF
TRBV20-1	TRBJ2-1	NA	few	TGCAGTGCCCATCCTTTAGGAAAAAATGAGCAGTTCTTC	CSAHPLGKNEQFF
TRBV28	TRBJ2-7	TRBD1	NA	TGTGCCAGCATGTCGGGACAGTGGCTTTACGAGCAGTACTTC	CASMSGQWLYEQYF
TRBV7-8	TRBJ1-6	NA	many	TGTGCCAGCAGCCCCCTTCAGGGGTCGGGTTCACCCCTCCACTTT	CASSPLQGSGSPLHF
TRBV7-8	TRBJ1-5	TRBD1	NA	TGTGCCAGCAGCTTTAGTTCGGACAGGGTTTTTCAGCCCCAGCATTTT	CASSFSSDRVFQPQHF
TRBV5-5	TRBJ2-7	NA	NA	TGTGCCAGCAACTCGGAGACTGGAACGATAACCTACGAGCAGTACTTC	CASNSETGTITYEQYF
TRBV29-1	TRBJ2-1	TRBD2	many	TGCAGCGTTGAAGACCAGCGGGAGTTTGGAAACAATGAGCAGTTCTTC	CSVEDQREFGNNEQFF
TRBV19	TRBJ2-1	NA	NA	TGTGCCAGTAGTCAGGGACCCCGTGGCGAGCAGTTCTTC	CASSQGPRGEQFF
TRBV5-6	TRBJ2-4	TRBD2	NA	TGTGCCAGCAGCCCCTGGACCGGACTAGCGGGAGCTGGGTCCAAAAACATTCAGTACTTC	CASSPWTGLAGAGSKNIQYF
TRBV29-1	TRBJ2-5	NA	NA	TGCAGCGCCCGACGTGATTCGGGGGGCCAGACCCAGTACTTC	CSARRDSGGQTQYF
TRBV7-2	TRBJ2-7	NA	few	TGTGCCAGCAGCTTAGTGGGGGCGAGGTCCTACGAGCAGTACTTC	CASSLVGARSYEQYF
TRBV2	TRBJ2-1	TRBD2	many	TGTGCCAGCCAGACTAGCGGGTACAATGAGCAGTTCTTC	CASQTSGYNEQFF
TRBV6-5	TRBJ1-1	NA	NA	TGTGCCAGCAGTTACGACAGTCAGAACACTGAAGCTTTCTTT	CASSYDSQNTEAFF